This T cell receptor beta chain is from a study of blood T cell repertoires in COVID-19. At the level of the study: Collection of acute and convalescent COVID-19 samples took place in the United States, Italy and Spain. From T cells, B-cell-depleted T cells, or PBMCs came the material, which was cDNA or gDNA.

This clone was recorded once. V dropped 6 bases and J dropped 3; count of bases not matched to a gene: 6. Germline CDR1 and CDR2: MDHEN and SYDVKM. The CDR3 has 15 residues. Per the authors' pipeline: Reference gene primers were amplified, and this amplification served to estimate nucleated cell counts. Measured with immunoSEQ multiplex PCR; TCRdb has only the in-frame clones, and not every one. V and J calls plus clone size are reproduced from that table; the DNA served to infer D and trimming. This sample has a few hundred thousand clones; more than 75% occur once, and the top ten carry over 2%. The chain joins TRBV28 to TRBJ2-1; TRBD2 matches 9 bases. The sample comprised peripheral blood. The sequence derives from a woman aged 45 to 65 with acute or convalescent COVID-19. CDR3 coding DNA: TGTGCCAGCAGCTCAAGCGGGAGGCACTACAATGAGCAGTTCTTC. It encodes CASSSSGRHYNEQFF. The complete variable domain, with remaining parts taken from reference TRBV28 and TRBJ2-1, reads DVKVTQSSRYLVKRTGEKVFLECVQDMDHENMFWYRQDPGLGLRLIYFSYDVKMKEKGDIPEGYSVSREKKERFSLILESASTNQTSMYLCASSSSGRHYNEQFFGPGTRLTVL.